These 12 T cell receptor beta chains originate from one sample sequenced in a study of CD8 T cells in acute hepatitis C reinfection. Profiled with immunoSEQ multiplex PCR; TCRdb holds only in-frame clones, not every one. The sample carries 30,000 to 40,000 clones, just under 90% recorded once. The time point denotes: naive CD8 control sorted from an acute-time-point sample. Sample: naive CD8+ T cells from PBMCs. These TCRs come from a man younger than 40 with chronic hepatitis C.

This chain links TRBV7-9 with TRBJ1-4; D is unresolved. Germline CDR1 is SEHNR and CDR2 is FQNEAQ (reference sequence). V was trimmed by 5 bases and J by 8 bases, leaving 9 bases between them. The CDR3 contains 12 residues. The CDR3 DNA is TGTGCCAGCAGCGACGAGGCAGAAAAACTGTTTTTT. Protein sequence: CASSDEAEKLFF.

This clone was recorded a few times. The V gene is TRBV14, the J gene TRBJ1-6; the D gene is possibly TRBD1 (6 bases). CDR1 and CDR2 (germline): SGHDN, FVKESK. The germline V and J ends were trimmed by 1 base and 14 bases, with 12 bases remaining between them. This CDR3 has 13 amino acids. In DNA, the CDR3 is TGTGCCAGCAGCCAAGGGGGGGCGGGCACCCTCCACTTT. Protein sequence: CASSQGGAGTLHF.

The V call is TRBV27, the J call TRBJ1-2; D remains unclear. Germline assignment: CDR1 MNHEY and CDR2 SMNVEV (reference sequence). V was trimmed by 7 bases and J by 8 bases, leaving 11 bases between them. This CDR3 is built from 11 residues. Here the CDR3 DNA reads TGTGCCAGCACAAATGGAATGGGCTACACCTTC. Amino acids: CASTNGMGYTF.

Here the CDR3 reads CASSSREYQETQYF. CDR3 DNA: TGTGCCAGCAGCTCCCGGGAATACCAAGAGACCCAGTACTTC. This chain joins TRBV6-5 and TRBJ2-5; D is perhaps TRBD2 (5 bases). V lost 6 bases, J lost 0 bases, and 11 bases lay in between. Germline V gene data show CDR1 as MNHEY and CDR2 as SVGAGI. The CDR3 is 14 residues long.

The DNA of the CDR3 is TGTGCCAGCAGTGAGGAACGGGAGCTCCTTTCAAGTATGCCCTACAATGAGCAGTTCTTC. This gives the protein CASSEERELLSSMPYNEQFF. This chain uses TRBV2 with TRBJ2-1; TRBD2 is a possible D gene (6 bases). CDR3 length equals 20 residues. CDR1 is SNHLY and CDR2 is FYNNEI in the germline V gene. V was cut by 3 bases and J by 2 bases, with 26 bases left in between.

The rearrangement uses TRBV6-6 and TRBJ2-3; D is uncertain. In germline, CDR1 is MNHNY, CDR2 SVGAGI (reference sequence). V was trimmed by 9 bases and J by 0 bases, leaving 16 bases between them. The CDR3 totals 15 residues. CDR3 in DNA: TGTGCCAGTAAAAGATCGGGTGGAAGCACAGATACGCAGTATTTT. Translation gives CASKRSGGSTDTQYF.

The J gene is TRBJ1-5, the V gene TRBV5-5, with a weak D call TRBD1 (5 bases). This CDR3 contains 14 residues. CDR1 and CDR2 from the germline V gene are SGHKS and YYEKEE (reference sequence). Between the trimmed V and J ends, which lost 4 bases and 4 bases, there was a span of 12 bases. CDR3 DNA sequence: TGTGCCAGCAGCCTTTTCCCAGGGAATCAGCCCCAGCATTTT. Translating it yields CASSLFPGNQPQHF. Variable domain in full (rest from reference TRBV5-5 and TRBJ1-5): DAGVTQSPTHLIKTRGQQVTLRCSPISGHKSVSWYQQVLGQGPQFIFQYYEKEERGRGNFPDRFSARQFPNYSSELNVNALLLGDSALYLCASSLFPGNQPQHFGDGTRLSIL.

Only one count was recorded for this clone. CDR3 region: CASSGRTVGDTGELFF. In nucleotides, the CDR3 is TGTGCCAGCAGCGGGCGGACAGTCGGGGACACCGGGGAGCTGTTTTTT. The chain couples TRBV9 to TRBJ2-2; D possibly corresponds to TRBD1 (6 bases). The CDR3 is 16 residues long. Trimming took 3 bases from V and 3 from J, leaving 15 bases between them. Germline V gene lookup returns CDR1 SGDLS and CDR2 YYNGEE.

This rearrangement joins TRBV6-6 to TRBJ2-7; D might be TRBD2 (6 bases). This CDR3 spans 16 amino acids. From germline, CDR1 is MNHNY and CDR2 SVGAGI (reference sequence). V was trimmed by 8 bases and J by 0 bases, leaving 20 bases between them. The CDR3 bases are TGTGCCAGCCAAAGCCACTACTCTAGCGACTCCTACGAGCAGTACTTC. This encodes CASQSHYSSDSYEQYF.

The chain combines TRBV7-9 with TRBJ2-1, with 10 positions matching TRBD1. The CDR3 length is 15 residues. Per germline, CDR1 SEHNR and CDR2 FQNEAQ (reference sequence). J lost 7 bases, V lost 1 base, and 4 bases had no gene match. CDR3 DNA: TGTGCCAGCAGCTTAGTGGGACAGGGGATGAATGAGCAGTTCTTC. It specifies CASSLVGQGMNEQFF.

The chain combines TRBV27 with TRBJ1-6, with 7 bases identical to TRBD1. In germline, CDR1 is MNHEY, CDR2 SMNVEV (reference sequence). The CDR3 has 14 amino acids. V was clipped by 6 bases and J by 8 bases; unmatched bases: 7. In DNA form, the CDR3 reads TGTGCCAGCAGGTTGACAGGGAGATATTCACCCCTCCACTTT. It translates to CASRLTGRYSPLHF.

The chain carries TRBV11-2 and TRBJ2-3, with TRBD2 matching 9 bases. Germline CDR1 and CDR2: SGHAT and FQNNGV. V lost 0 bases and J lost 5; bases outside the gene matches: 12. The CDR3 length is 18 residues. The CDR3 protein is CASSLDLAGGPGEDTQYF. The CDR3 DNA reads TGTGCCAGCAGCTTAGATCTGGCGGGAGGGCCTGGCGAAGATACGCAGTATTTT.